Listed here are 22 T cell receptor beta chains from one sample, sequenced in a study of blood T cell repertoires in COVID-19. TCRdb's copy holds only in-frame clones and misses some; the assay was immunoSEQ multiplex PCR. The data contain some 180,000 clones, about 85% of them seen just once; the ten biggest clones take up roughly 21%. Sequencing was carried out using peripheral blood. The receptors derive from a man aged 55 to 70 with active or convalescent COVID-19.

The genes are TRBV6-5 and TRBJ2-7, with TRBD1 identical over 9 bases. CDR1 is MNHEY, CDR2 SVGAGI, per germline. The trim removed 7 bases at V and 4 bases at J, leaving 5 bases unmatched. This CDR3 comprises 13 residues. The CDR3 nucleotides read TGTGCCAGCATATCGGGACAGGGTTACGAGCAGTACTTC. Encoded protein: CASISGQGYEQYF.

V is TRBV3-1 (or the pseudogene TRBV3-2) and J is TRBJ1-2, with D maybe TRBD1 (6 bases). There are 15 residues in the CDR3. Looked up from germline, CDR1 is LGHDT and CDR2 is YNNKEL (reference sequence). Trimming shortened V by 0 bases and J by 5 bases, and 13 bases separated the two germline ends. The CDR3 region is CASSQEVRGGYGYTF. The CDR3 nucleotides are TGTGCCAGCAGCCAAGAGGTCCGAGGGGGTTATGGCTACACCTTC.

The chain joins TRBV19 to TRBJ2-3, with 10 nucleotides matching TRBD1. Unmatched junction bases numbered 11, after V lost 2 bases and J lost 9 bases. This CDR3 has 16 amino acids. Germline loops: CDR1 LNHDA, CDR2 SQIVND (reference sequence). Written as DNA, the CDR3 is TGTGCCAGTAGTATAACAAGGACAGGGGGAAAGGGAACGCAGTATTTT. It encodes CASSITRTGGKGTQYF.

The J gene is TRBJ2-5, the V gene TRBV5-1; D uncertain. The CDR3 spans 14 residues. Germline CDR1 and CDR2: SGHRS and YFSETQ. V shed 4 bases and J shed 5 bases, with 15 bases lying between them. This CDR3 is CASSLEYLGETQYF. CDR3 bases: TGCGCCAGCAGCCTAGAATACCTTGGGGAGACCCAGTACTTC.

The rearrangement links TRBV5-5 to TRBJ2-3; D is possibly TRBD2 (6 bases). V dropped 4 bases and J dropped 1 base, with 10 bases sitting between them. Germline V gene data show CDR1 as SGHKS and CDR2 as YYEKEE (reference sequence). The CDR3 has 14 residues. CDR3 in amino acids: CASSPRLGTDTQYF. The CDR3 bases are TGTGCCAGCAGCCCACGACTAGGCACAGATACGCAGTATTTT. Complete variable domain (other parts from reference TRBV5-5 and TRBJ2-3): DAGVTQSPTHLIKTRGQQVTLRCSPISGHKSVSWYQQVLGQGPQFIFQYYEKEERGRGNFPDRFSARQFPNYSSELNVNALLLGDSALYLCASSPRLGTDTQYFGPGTRLTVL.

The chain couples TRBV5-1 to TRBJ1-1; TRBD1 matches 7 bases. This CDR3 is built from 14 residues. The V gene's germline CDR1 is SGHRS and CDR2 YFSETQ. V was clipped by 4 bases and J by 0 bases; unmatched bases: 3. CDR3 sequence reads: CASSIDRVNTEAFF. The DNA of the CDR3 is TGCGCCAGCAGCATAGACAGGGTGAACACTGAAGCTTTCTTT.

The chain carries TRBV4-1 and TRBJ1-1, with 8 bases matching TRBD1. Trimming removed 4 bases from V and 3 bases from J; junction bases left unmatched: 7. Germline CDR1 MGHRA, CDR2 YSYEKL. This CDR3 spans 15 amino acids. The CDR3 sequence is CASSLRNRGDTEAFF. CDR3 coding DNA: TGCGCCAGCAGCCTTAGAAACAGGGGGGACACTGAAGCTTTCTTT.

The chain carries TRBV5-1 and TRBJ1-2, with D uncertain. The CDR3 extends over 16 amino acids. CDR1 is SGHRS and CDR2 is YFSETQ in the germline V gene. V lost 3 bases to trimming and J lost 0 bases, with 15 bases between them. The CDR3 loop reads CASSSSGAIANYGYTF. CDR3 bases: TGCGCCAGCAGCTCAAGCGGCGCGATAGCTAACTATGGCTACACCTTC.

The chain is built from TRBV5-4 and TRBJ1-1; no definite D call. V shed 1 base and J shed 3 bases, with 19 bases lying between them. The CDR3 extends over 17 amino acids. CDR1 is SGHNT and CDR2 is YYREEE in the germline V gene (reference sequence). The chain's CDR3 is CASSLPIGEGRDTEAFF. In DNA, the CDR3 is TGTGCCAGCAGCTTGCCGATCGGGGAGGGCCGGGACACTGAAGCTTTCTTT.

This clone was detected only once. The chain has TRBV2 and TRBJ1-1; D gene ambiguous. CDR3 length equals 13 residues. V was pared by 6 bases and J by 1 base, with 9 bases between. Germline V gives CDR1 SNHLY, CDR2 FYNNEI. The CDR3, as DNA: TGTGCCAGCAGGGTAGACAAGAACACTGAAGCTTTCTTT. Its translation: CASRVDKNTEAFF.

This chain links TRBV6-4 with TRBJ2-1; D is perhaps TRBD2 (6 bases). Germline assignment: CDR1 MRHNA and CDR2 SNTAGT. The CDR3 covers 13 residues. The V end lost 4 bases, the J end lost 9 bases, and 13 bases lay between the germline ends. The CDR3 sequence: CASSGQEGTEQFF. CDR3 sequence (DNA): TGTGCCAGCAGTGGGCAGGAGGGGACTGAGCAGTTCTTC.

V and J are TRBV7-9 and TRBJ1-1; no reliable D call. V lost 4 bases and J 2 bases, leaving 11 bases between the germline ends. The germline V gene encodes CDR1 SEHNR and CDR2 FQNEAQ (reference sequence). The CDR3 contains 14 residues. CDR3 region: CASSYSGLNTEAFF. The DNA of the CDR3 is TGTGCCAGCAGCTACAGTGGGCTAAACACTGAAGCTTTCTTT.

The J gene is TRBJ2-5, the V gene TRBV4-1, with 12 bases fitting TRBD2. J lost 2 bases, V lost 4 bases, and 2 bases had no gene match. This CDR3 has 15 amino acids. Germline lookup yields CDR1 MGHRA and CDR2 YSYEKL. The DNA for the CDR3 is TGCGCCAGCAGCCTCGGGACTAGCGGGCAAGAGACCCAGTACTTC. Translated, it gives CASSLGTSGQETQYF.

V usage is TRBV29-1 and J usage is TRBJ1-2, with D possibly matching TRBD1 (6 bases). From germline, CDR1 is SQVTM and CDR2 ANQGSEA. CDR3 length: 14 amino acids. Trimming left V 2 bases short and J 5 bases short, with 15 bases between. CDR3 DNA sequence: TGCAGCGTTGAACGCCTATCAGGGGATTATGGCTACACCTTC. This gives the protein CSVERLSGDYGYTF.

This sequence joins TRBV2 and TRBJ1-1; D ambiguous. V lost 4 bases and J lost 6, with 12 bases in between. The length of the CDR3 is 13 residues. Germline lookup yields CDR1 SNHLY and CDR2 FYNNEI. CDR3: CASSGQGFAEAFF. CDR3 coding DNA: TGTGCCAGCAGTGGACAAGGATTCGCTGAAGCTTTCTTT.

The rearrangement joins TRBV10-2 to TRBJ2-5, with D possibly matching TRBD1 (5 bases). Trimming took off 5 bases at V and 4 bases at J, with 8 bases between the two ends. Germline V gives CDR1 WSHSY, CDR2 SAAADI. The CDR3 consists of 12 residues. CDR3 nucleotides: TGCGCCAGCAGTCCTGGGGCAGAGACCCAGTACTTC. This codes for CASSPGAETQYF.

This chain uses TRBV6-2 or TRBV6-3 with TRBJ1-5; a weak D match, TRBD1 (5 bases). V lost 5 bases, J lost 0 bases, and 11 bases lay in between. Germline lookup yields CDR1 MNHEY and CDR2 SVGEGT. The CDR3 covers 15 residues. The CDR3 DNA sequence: TGTGCCAGCAGTCGAGACAGAATTAGCAATCAGCCCCAGCATTTT. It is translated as CASSRDRISNQPQHF.

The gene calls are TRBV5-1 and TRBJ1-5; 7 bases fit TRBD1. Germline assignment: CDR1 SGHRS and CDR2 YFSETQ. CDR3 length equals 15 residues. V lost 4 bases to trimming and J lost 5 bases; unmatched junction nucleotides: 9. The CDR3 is CASSPGTAAHQPQHF. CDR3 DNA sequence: TGCGCCAGCAGCCCGGGGACAGCAGCCCATCAGCCCCAGCATTTT.

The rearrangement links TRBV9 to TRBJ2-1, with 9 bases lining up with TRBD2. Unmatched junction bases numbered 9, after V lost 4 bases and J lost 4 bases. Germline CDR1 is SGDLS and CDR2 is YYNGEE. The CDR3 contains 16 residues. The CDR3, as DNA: TGTGCCAGCAGCCGTGAAAGCGGACTAGCGTACAATGAGCAGTTCTTC. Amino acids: CASSRESGLAYNEQFF.

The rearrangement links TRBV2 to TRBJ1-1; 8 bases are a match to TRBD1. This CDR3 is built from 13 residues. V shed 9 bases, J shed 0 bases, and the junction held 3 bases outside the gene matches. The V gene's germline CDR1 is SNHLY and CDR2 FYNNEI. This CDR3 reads CARRTGLNTEAFF. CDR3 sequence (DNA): TGTGCCAGGAGGACAGGGTTGAACACTGAAGCTTTCTTT.

The CDR3 reads CASSQRLKELNEQFF. CDR3 in DNA: TGTGCCAGCAGCCAAAGACTAAAAGAGTTAAATGAGCAGTTCTTC. This chain joins TRBV14 and TRBJ2-1; TRBD2 might be the D (5 bases). Per germline, CDR1 SGHDN and CDR2 FVKESK. V was shortened by 2 bases and J by 7 bases, with 15 bases between the two germline ends. This CDR3 contains 15 residues.

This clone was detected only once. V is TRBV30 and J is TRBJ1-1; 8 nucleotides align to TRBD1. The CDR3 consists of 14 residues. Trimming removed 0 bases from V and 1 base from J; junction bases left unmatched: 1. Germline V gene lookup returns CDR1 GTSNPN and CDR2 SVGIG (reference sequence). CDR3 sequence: CAWSVTGGNTEAFF. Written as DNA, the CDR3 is TGTGCCTGGAGTGTCACAGGGGGGAACACTGAAGCTTTCTTT.